This entry describes one T cell receptor beta chain. Antigen unknown. Before any sequencing was done, the ViraFEST assay used viral peptide pools to expand antigen-specific CD4+ T cells. Having been cultured for about ten days, the cells underwent CD4+ T cell isolation. SARS-CoV-2 infected the person between March and December 2020, as confirmed by PCR. Each well held 1.5 million to 2 million PBMC cultured with roughly 10 ug/ml peptides and 9.5 to 10 IU/ml IL-2. The table came from immunoSEQ multiplex PCR; TCRdb's copy has only in-frame clones and leaves some out. In the table there are roughly 73,000 clones, 65% to 85% of which are singletons. These data come from a study of vaccination effects on CD4 cells after COVID-19. General study points: After vaccination, spike-reactive clones in convalescents were mostly new vaccine-induced clones. By a late point after vaccination, infection- and vaccine-induced clones had shrunk markedly through clonal contraction.

The CDR3 spans 12 residues. From germline, CDR1 is MNHEY and CDR2 SVGAGI. Trimming pared 4 bases from V and 8 bases from J, leaving 11 bases between. The rearrangement uses TRBV6-5 and TRBJ1-2, with a tentative D call TRBD1 (5 bases). This receptor was identified in a human donor who had a prior SARS-CoV-2 infection. The specimen comprised CD4+ T cells from PBMCs cultured with HIV peptides, sampled before COVID-19 vaccination. Stated subset: HIV-1 Nef peptide pool negative control/reference culture. The CDR3 DNA follows: TGTGCCAGCAGTTCGAGGGGCTGGGGCTACACCTTC. The encoded protein is CASSSRGWGYTF.